These 28 T cell receptor beta chains originate from one sample sequenced in a study of shared clonotypes between healthy human individuals. This table comes from immunoSEQ multiplex PCR, and its TCRdb copy is limited to in-frame clones, with some not included. The sample lists about 680,000 clones, 60% to 75% occurring once. Sequencing input: memory CD4+ T cells sorted from blood. Sample subset: CD45RA-negative fraction. The receptors originated from a woman aged 25-40 years in good health.

V usage is TRBV5-1 and J usage is TRBJ1-1, with D possibly matching TRBD1 (6 bases). Germline CDR1 is SGHRS and CDR2 is YFSETQ. The CDR3 is made up of 16 amino acids. Between the trimmed V and J ends, which lost 3 bases and 3 bases, there was a span of 18 bases. In nucleotides, the CDR3 is TGCGCCAGCAGCTCCCTCAGTGGGGGCGCGTACACTGAAGCTTTCTTT. Translating gives CASSSLSGGAYTEAFF.

CDR3 region: CASSGPPVSGGDADTQYF. Written as DNA, the CDR3 is TGTGCCAGCAGTGGCCCCCCGGTTTCGGGGGGCGACGCAGATACGCAGTATTTT. The J gene is TRBJ2-3, the V gene TRBV6-4; possibly TRBD2 for D (7 bases). Germline V gene data show CDR1 as MRHNA and CDR2 as SNTAGT. The CDR3 is 18 amino acids. V shed 4 bases and J shed 4 bases, with 24 bases lying between them.

The chain carries TRBV29-1 and TRBJ1-1, with 10 bases lining up with TRBD1. The CDR3 is made up of 13 amino acids. With V trimmed by 6 bases and J by 4 bases, 5 bases remained unmatched. CDR1 and CDR2 (germline): SQVTM, ANQGSEA. The CDR3 bases are TGCAGCGTAGTTGGACAGGGGGGCACTGAAGCTTTCTTT. Translated, it gives CSVVGQGGTEAFF.

This clone has a handful of counts. CDR3 loop: CSASGTGAQPQHF. The DNA for the CDR3 is TGCAGCGCCTCAGGGACAGGGGCCCAGCCCCAGCATTTT. The chain combines TRBV29-1 with TRBJ1-5, with TRBD1 matching over 10 bases. Per the germline V gene, CDR1 is SQVTM and CDR2 is ANQGSEA. The ends lost 7 bases at V and 7 bases at J; junction bases unmatched: 7. CDR3 length: 13 residues.

The genes are TRBV6-5 and TRBJ2-5; no clear D. Germline lookup yields CDR1 MNHEY and CDR2 SVGAGI. The CDR3 length is 13 residues. V was pared by 6 bases and J by 2 bases, with 10 bases between. The CDR3: CASSRLEQETQYF. In DNA, the CDR3 is TGTGCCAGCAGCCGACTGGAACAAGAGACCCAGTACTTC.

In its sample, this clone was seen a few times. This sequence joins TRBV28 and TRBJ1-4; 7 nucleotides line up with TRBD1. Losses at the gene ends were 5 bases for V and 8 bases for J; bases not matched to a gene: 8. Germline V gene sequence: CDR1 MDHEN, CDR2 SYDVKM. This CDR3 contains 14 residues. CDR3 residues: CASSTGTAGEKLFF. The CDR3 DNA reads as TGTGCCAGCAGTACCGGGACAGCCGGGGAAAAACTGTTTTTT.

The rearrangement joins TRBV5-1 to TRBJ2-1, with 8 positions matching TRBD2. This CDR3 has 15 residues. Per the germline V gene, CDR1 is SGHRS and CDR2 is YFSETQ. Germline trimming cut 3 bases from V and 4 bases from J; bases unmatched to any gene: 6. CDR3 DNA: TGCGCCAGCAGCTCAACCGGGACTAGTTACAATGAGCAGTTCTTC. Its protein product is CASSSTGTSYNEQFF.

The gene calls are TRBV19 and TRBJ2-3; D is unclear. CDR3 length equals 18 residues. V gave up 1 base and J gave up 0 bases, with 17 bases separating them. The germline gives CDR1 LNHDA, CDR2 SQIVND (reference sequence). The CDR3 loop reads CASSIASTTDSSTDTQYF. CDR3 DNA: TGTGCCAGTAGTATAGCCTCAACCACAGATTCTAGCACAGATACGCAGTATTTT.

The chain uses TRBV19 and TRBJ1-3; no clear D gene. Germline values: CDR1 LNHDA, CDR2 SQIVND (reference sequence). The CDR3 length is 14 residues. The V and J ends lost 3 bases and 0 bases respectively, with 6 bases between them. In DNA form, the CDR3 reads TGTGCCAGTAGTATCAGCATCTCTGGAAACACCATATATTTT. Encoded protein: CASSISISGNTIYF.

This clone was seen a few times. V is TRBV10-3 and J is TRBJ2-1; D gene uncertain. V lost 4 bases and J lost 5, with 9 bases in between. Germline V gene lookup returns CDR1 ENHRY and CDR2 SYGVKD. The CDR3 has 13 residues. In DNA form, the CDR3 reads TGTGCCATCAGTGTGGTCGCGAACAATGAGCAGTTCTTC. Protein product: CAISVVANNEQFF.

This rearrangement joins TRBV11-2 to TRBJ2-1; 13 bases are shared with TRBD2. Germline assignment: CDR1 SGHAT and CDR2 FQNNGV. The CDR3 extends over 14 amino acids. Trimming cost V 4 bases and J 9 bases; bases outside gene matches: 3. This CDR3 is CASSWTSGSSEQFF. DNA of the CDR3: TGTGCCAGCAGCTGGACTAGCGGGAGTAGTGAGCAGTTCTTC. Complete variable domain (other parts from reference TRBV11-2 and TRBJ2-1): EAGVAQSPRYKIIEKRQSVAFWCNPISGHATLYWYQQILGQGPKLLIQFQNNGVVDDSQLPKDRFSAERLKGVDSTLKIQPAKLEDSAVYLCASSWTSGSSEQFFGPGTRLTVL.

The chain employs TRBV28 and TRBJ2-7, with a tentative D call TRBD1 (6 bases). Germline CDR1 MDHEN, CDR2 SYDVKM. This CDR3 contains 14 residues. Trimming removed 5 bases at V and 0 bases at J, with 11 bases between. The CDR3 region has the DNA TGTGCCAGCAGTACGAGGACAGTCTCCTACGAGCAGTACTTC. This translates into CASSTRTVSYEQYF.

This clone was detected many times. The V call is TRBV9, the J call TRBJ2-7, with TRBD2 identical over 8 bases. Germline assignment: CDR1 SGDLS and CDR2 YYNGEE. Germline trimming cut 0 bases from V and 0 bases from J; bases unmatched to any gene: 2. This CDR3 has 15 amino acids. The CDR3 loop is CASSVDGTSSYEQYF. The CDR3 coding sequence is TGTGCCAGCAGCGTAGATGGGACTAGCTCCTACGAGCAGTACTTC.

This chain uses TRBV6-1 with TRBJ1-5, with D unclear. The CDR3 is 13 amino acids. Germline values: CDR1 MNHNS, CDR2 SASEGT. The V end was cut by 3 bases, the J end by 9 bases, with 12 bases between. CDR3 nucleotide sequence: TGTGCCAGCAGTGACCCCGCGGCGGGGCCCCAGCATTTT. Its protein product is CASSDPAAGPQHF.

There are many counts of this clone. The CDR3 DNA reads TGCGCCAGCAGCCTATCCGGGACACCCGGGCTGAATGGGTATTTT. This encodes CASSLSGTPGLNGYF. The chain is built from TRBV5-1 and TRBJ2-3; D might be TRBD1 (6 bases). The CDR3 spans 15 residues. The V end was cut by 4 bases, the J end by 14 bases, with 26 bases between. Germline V gives CDR1 SGHRS, CDR2 YFSETQ.

This chain connects TRBV6-1 to TRBJ1-2, with D unclear. Trimming pared 6 bases from V and 4 bases from J, leaving 6 bases between. The CDR3 totals 11 residues. Germline lookup yields CDR1 MNHNS and CDR2 SASEGT. For the CDR3, the DNA is TGTGCCAGCAGGGTCTTCTATGGCTACACCTTC. Protein product: CASRVFYGYTF.

The chain combines TRBV27 with TRBJ2-3, with a weak D call TRBD1 (5 bases). Germline loops: CDR1 MNHEY, CDR2 SMNVEV (reference sequence). The V gene lost 5 bases and the J gene lost 4 bases, with 10 bases spanning the gap. The CDR3 is 13 amino acids. The CDR3 nucleotides read TGTGCCAGCAGTCGTGGACACCCAGATACGCAGTATTTT. Translated: CASSRGHPDTQYF.

The V gene is TRBV5-1, the J gene TRBJ2-7; 13 nucleotides match TRBD2. Germline V gives CDR1 SGHRS, CDR2 YFSETQ. V shed 5 bases, J shed 7 bases, and the junction held 6 bases outside the gene matches. The CDR3 has 14 amino acids. The chain's CDR3 is CASSWTSGRGEQYF. CDR3 DNA sequence: TGCGCCAGCAGTTGGACTAGCGGGAGAGGGGAGCAGTACTTC. The whole variable domain, remainder taken from reference TRBV5-1 and TRBJ2-7, is KAGVTQTPRYLIKTRGQQVTLSCSPISGHRSVSWYQQTPGQGLQFLFEYFSETQRNKGNFPGRFSGRQFSNSRSEMNVSTLELGDSALYLCASSWTSGRGEQYFGPGTRLTVT.

On this clone: This may be a read error, as it is one base from a much larger clone. The rearrangement links TRBV25-1 to TRBJ2-7; 7 positions match TRBD2. The germline gives CDR1 MGHDK, CDR2 SYGVNS. V lost 7 bases and J lost 0; bases outside the gene matches: 3. There are 13 residues in the CDR3. As DNA, the CDR3 is TGTGCCAGCACCCGGGACTACTCCTACGAGCAGTACTTC. Protein: CASTRDYSYEQYF.

This chain joins TRBV30 and TRBJ1-2; TRBD1 is a possible D gene (6 bases). Germline values: CDR1 GTSNPN, CDR2 SVGIG (reference sequence). This CDR3 region has 15 residues. Trimming pared 3 bases from V and 4 bases from J, leaving 18 bases between. CDR3 sequence: CAWSARVGGTYGYTF. CDR3 nucleotides: TGTGCCTGGAGCGCAAGGGTCGGGGGCACCTATGGCTACACCTTC.

The genes are TRBV18 and TRBJ1-6; no clear D. This CDR3 contains 13 residues. Germline V CDR1 and CDR2: KGHSH, LQKENI. V lost 3 bases to trimming and J lost 7 bases, with 7 bases between them. The chain's CDR3 is CASSPGENSPLHF. The CDR3 DNA reads TGTGCCAGCTCACCGGGCGAAAATTCACCCCTCCACTTT.

The V gene is TRBV5-1, the J gene TRBJ2-1; 12 nucleotides agree with TRBD2. This CDR3 region has 13 residues. Trimming at V came to 3 bases and at J to 9 bases, leaving 1 base not matched to a gene. Germline CDR1 is SGHRS and CDR2 is YFSETQ. This CDR3 is CASSWTSGTEQFF. For the CDR3, the DNA is TGCGCCAGCAGCTGGACTAGCGGGACTGAGCAGTTCTTC.

The chain combines TRBV5-1 with TRBJ2-5; D not resolved. V gave up 4 bases and J gave up 3 bases, with 13 bases separating them. This CDR3 has 14 amino acids. CDR1 is SGHRS and CDR2 is YFSETQ in the germline V gene. CDR3 sequence (DNA): TGCGCCAGCAGCCTAAGCCCTAGTGAAGAGACCCAGTACTTC. Its translation is CASSLSPSEETQYF.

Remarks on this clone: In the same sample, other DNA sequences code for this CDR3. The J gene is TRBJ2-1, the V gene TRBV2, with a weak D call TRBD1 (6 bases). V lost 7 bases to trimming and J lost 6 bases, with 10 bases between them. The CDR3 sequence is 12 residues long. Germline lookup yields CDR1 SNHLY and CDR2 FYNNEI. The CDR3 region has the DNA TGTGCCAGCACCCCCAGGGGCAATGAGCAGTTCTTC. Its translation is CASTPRGNEQFF.

V and J are TRBV6-1 and TRBJ1-3; tentative D call: TRBD1 (6 bases). The germline CDR1 and CDR2 sequences are MNHNS and SASEGT. The ends were cut back, 8 bases at V and 1 base at J, with 12 bases in the middle. The CDR3 extends over 14 amino acids. The CDR3 nucleotides are TGTGCCAGCGGAAAAGGACAGTCTGGAAACACCATATATTTT. The encoded protein is CASGKGQSGNTIYF.

V gene TRBV6-5 combines with J gene TRBJ1-4; D gene ambiguous. CDR1 is MNHEY and CDR2 is SVGAGI in the germline V gene. V was clipped by 6 bases and J by 3 bases, with 8 bases between them. The CDR3 has 13 amino acids. CDR3 amino acids: CASSGGANEKLFF. CDR3 coding DNA: TGTGCCAGCAGCGGCGGGGCTAATGAAAAACTGTTTTTT.

V usage is TRBV28 and J usage is TRBJ1-1; D unclear. Germline loops: CDR1 MDHEN, CDR2 SYDVKM. V was clipped by 4 bases and J by 4 bases, with 7 bases between them. The CDR3 spans 12 residues. In nucleotides, the CDR3 is TGTGCCAGCAGTTCCCCGGGCACTGAAGCTTTCTTT. It translates to CASSSPGTEAFF.

This clone has a handful of counts. V is TRBV19 and J is TRBJ2-6; 7 positions agree with TRBD1. Unmatched junction bases numbered 3, after V lost 10 bases and J lost 0 bases. The CDR3 runs 14 residues. Germline V CDR1 and CDR2: LNHDA, SQIVND (reference sequence). This chain's CDR3 is CATRDSSGANVLTF. The CDR3 DNA is TGTGCCACCCGGGACAGCTCTGGGGCCAACGTCCTGACTTTC.